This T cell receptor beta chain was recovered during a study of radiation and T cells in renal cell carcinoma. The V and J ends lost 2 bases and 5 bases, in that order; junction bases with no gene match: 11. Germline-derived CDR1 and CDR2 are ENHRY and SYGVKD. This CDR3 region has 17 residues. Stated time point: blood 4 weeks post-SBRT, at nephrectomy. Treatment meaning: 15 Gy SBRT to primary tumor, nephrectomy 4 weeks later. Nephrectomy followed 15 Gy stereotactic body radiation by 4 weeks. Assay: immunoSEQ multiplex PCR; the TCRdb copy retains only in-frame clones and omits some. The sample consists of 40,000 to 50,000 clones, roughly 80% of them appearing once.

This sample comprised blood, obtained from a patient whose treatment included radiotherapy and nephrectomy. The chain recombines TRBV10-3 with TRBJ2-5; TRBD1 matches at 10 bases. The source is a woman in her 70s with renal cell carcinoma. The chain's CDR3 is CAISEGLSDRGWETQYF. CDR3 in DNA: TGTGCCATCAGTGAGGGGTTGTCGGACAGGGGGTGGGAGACCCAGTACTTC.